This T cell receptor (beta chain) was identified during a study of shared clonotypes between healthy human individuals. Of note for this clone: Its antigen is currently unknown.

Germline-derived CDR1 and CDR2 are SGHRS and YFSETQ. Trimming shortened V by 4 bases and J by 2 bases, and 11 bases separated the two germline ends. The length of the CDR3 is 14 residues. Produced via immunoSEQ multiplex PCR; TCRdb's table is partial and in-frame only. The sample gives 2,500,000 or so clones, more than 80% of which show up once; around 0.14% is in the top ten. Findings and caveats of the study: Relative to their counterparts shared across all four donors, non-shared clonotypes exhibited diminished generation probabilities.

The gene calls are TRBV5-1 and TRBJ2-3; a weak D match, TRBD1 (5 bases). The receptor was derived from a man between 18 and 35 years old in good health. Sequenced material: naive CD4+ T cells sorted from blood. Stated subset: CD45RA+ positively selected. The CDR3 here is CASSQRGYTDTQYF. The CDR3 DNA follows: TGCGCCAGCAGCCAAAGGGGTTACACAGATACGCAGTATTTT. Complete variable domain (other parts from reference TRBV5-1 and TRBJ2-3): KAGVTQTPRYLIKTRGQQVTLSCSPISGHRSVSWYQQTPGQGLQFLFEYFSETQRNKGNFPGRFSGRQFSNSRSEMNVSTLELGDSALYLCASSQRGYTDTQYFGPGTRLTVL.